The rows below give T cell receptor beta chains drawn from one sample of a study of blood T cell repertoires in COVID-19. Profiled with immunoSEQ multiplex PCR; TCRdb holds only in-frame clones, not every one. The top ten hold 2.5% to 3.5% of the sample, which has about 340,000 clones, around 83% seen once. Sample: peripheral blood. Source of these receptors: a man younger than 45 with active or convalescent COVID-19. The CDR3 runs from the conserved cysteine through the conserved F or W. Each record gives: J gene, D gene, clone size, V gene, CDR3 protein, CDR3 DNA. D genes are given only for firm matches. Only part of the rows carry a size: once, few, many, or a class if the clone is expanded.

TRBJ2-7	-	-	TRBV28	CASSAGSGIRLTYEQYF	TGTGCCAGCAGTGCAGGATCCGGGATCCGATTAACCTACGAGCAGTACTTC
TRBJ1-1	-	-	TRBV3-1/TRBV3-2	CASSQDFRDTEAFF	TGTGCCAGCAGCCAAGATTTCAGGGACACTGAAGCTTTCTTT
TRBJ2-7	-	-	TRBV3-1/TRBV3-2	CASSRGLLLYEQYF	TGTGCCAGCAGCCGGGGACTCCTCCTCTACGAGCAGTACTTC
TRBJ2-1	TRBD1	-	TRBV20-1	CSASQTGWDNEQFF	TGCAGTGCTAGTCAGACAGGGTGGGACAATGAGCAGTTCTTC
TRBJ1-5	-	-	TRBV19	CASSIVGQQDQPQHF	TGTGCCAGTAGTATAGTGGGGCAGCAAGATCAGCCCCAGCATTTT
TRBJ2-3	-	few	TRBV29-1	CSVAGTGSSTDTQYF	TGCAGCGTAGCGGGGACAGGTTCTAGCACAGATACGCAGTATTTT
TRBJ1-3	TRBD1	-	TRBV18	CASSQANRGFSGNTIYF	TGTGCCAGCTCACAGGCCAACAGGGGTTTCTCTGGAAACACCATATATTTT
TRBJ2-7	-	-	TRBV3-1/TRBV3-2	CASSQGLASSYEQYF	TGTGCCAGCAGCCAAGGGCTAGCGAGCTCCTACGAGCAGTACTTC
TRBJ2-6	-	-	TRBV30	CAWSRGSGANVLTF	TGTGCCTGGAGTCGGGGGTCTGGGGCCAACGTCCTGACTTTC
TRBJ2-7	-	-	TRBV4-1	CASSQDPVHEQYF	TGCGCCAGCAGCCAAGATCCGGTCCACGAGCAGTACTTC
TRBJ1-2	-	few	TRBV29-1	CSVPAQGGLWGYTF	TGCAGCGTCCCTGCACAGGGTGGTTTGTGGGGCTACACCTTC
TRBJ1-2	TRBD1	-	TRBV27	CASSSHGTAPNYGYTF	TGTGCCAGCAGCTCCCACGGGACAGCTCCAAACTATGGCTACACCTTC
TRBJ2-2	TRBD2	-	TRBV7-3	CASSQRDFTGELFF	TGTGCCAGCAGCCAGCGGGACTTCACCGGGGAGCTGTTTTTT
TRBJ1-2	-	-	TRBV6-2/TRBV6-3	CASSDSVYGYTF	TGTGCCAGCAGTGACAGCGTTTATGGCTACACCTTC
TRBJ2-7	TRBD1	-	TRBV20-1	CSASTGAYEQYF	TGCAGTGCTAGTACAGGGGCCTACGAGCAGTACTTC
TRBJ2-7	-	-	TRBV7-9	CASSLRNRGEQYF	TGTGCCAGCAGCTTACGGAATCGGGGCGAGCAGTACTTC
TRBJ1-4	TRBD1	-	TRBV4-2	CASSQPQGAMEKLFF	TGTGCCAGCAGCCAACCACAGGGGGCAATGGAAAAACTGTTTTTT
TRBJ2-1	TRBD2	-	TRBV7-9	CASSLDLAGTNEQFF	TGTGCCAGCAGCTTAGATCTAGCGGGAACCAATGAGCAGTTCTTC
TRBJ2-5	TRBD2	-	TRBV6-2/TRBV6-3	CASSSSGSSGQETQYF	TGTGCCAGCAGTTCAAGCGGGTCTAGCGGGCAAGAGACCCAGTACTTC
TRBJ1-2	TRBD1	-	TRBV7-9	CASSLGTDLANYGYTF	TGTGCCAGCAGCTTGGGGACAGACCTAGCTAACTATGGCTACACCTTC
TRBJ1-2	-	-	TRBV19	CASSLGPLDGYTF	TGTGCCAGTAGTTTAGGTCCGTTAGATGGCTACACCTTC
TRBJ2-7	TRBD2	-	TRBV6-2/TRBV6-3	CASSPTSGGRYEQYF	TGTGCCAGCAGCCCTACTAGCGGGGGGCGGTACGAGCAGTACTTC
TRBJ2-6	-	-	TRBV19	CASSFATGTGANVLTF	TGTGCCAGTAGTTTCGCAACAGGGACTGGGGCCAACGTCCTGACTTTC
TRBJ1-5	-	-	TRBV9	CASSVDLNQPQHF	TGTGCCAGCAGCGTAGACCTAAATCAGCCCCAGCATTTT
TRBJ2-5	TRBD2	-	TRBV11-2	CASSIRLAQETQYF	TGTGCCAGCAGCATCAGACTAGCGCAAGAGACCCAGTACTTC
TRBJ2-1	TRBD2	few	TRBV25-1	CASSVIGLAAYNEQFF	TGTGCCAGCAGTGTGATCGGACTAGCGGCGTACAATGAGCAGTTCTTC